The 22 T cell receptor beta chains below all came from one sample that was sequenced in a study of blood T cell repertoires in COVID-19. Using immunoSEQ multiplex PCR, the repertoire was profiled, and TCRdb retains in-frame clones only, with some absent. The sample lists a few hundred thousand clones, 85% to 90% occurring once. Sample: peripheral blood. These receptors were obtained from a man over 45 with acute or convalescent COVID-19.

The gene calls are TRBV6-1 and TRBJ1-1; perhaps TRBD1 as D (6 bases). V was shortened by 0 bases and J by 1 base, with 9 bases between the two germline ends. From germline, CDR1 is MNHNS and CDR2 SASEGT. The CDR3 contains 15 residues. The CDR3 protein is CASSEAGAANTEAFF. The CDR3 DNA is TGTGCCAGCAGTGAAGCGGGGGCAGCGAACACTGAAGCTTTCTTT.

This sequence joins TRBV11-2 and TRBJ1-5; D is undetermined. Germline V lookup: CDR1 SGHAT, CDR2 FQNNGV. V lost 3 bases, J lost 0 bases, and 18 bases lay in between. This CDR3 spans 18 amino acids. CDR3: CASSFLNGRHDSNQPQHF. The CDR3 nucleotides read TGTGCCAGCAGCTTTCTAAATGGCCGACATGATAGCAATCAGCCCCAGCATTTT.

V is TRBV20-1 and J is TRBJ1-1; 7 positions agree with TRBD1. Germline CDR1 reads DFQATT; CDR2 reads SNEGSKA (reference sequence). This CDR3 has 11 residues. With V trimmed by 5 bases and J by 7 bases, 4 bases remained unmatched. CDR3 DNA: TGCAGTGCTGAAGACAGGGATGAAGCTTTCTTT. It specifies CSAEDRDEAFF.

This clone was observed a handful of times. The chain uses TRBV5-4 and TRBJ1-1; D gene ambiguous. V lost 4 bases, J lost 5 bases, and 15 bases lay in between. Germline V CDR1 and CDR2: SGHNT, YYREEE (reference sequence). The CDR3 runs 14 residues. The CDR3 sequence: CASSAGPFGTEAFF. The CDR3 DNA is TGTGCCAGCAGCGCCGGCCCTTTCGGGACTGAAGCTTTCTTT.

The CDR3 DNA follows: TGTGCCAGCAGCAGGGAGGGATCCCAGAACACTGAAGCTTTCTTT. It codes for CASSREGSQNTEAFF. The chain carries TRBV6-2 or TRBV6-3 and TRBJ1-1; TRBD1 might be the D (5 bases). V lost 6 bases to trimming and J lost 1 base, with 15 bases between them. Germline V gene sequence: CDR1 MNHEY, CDR2 SVGEGT. The CDR3 runs 15 residues.

The rearrangement joins TRBV19 to TRBJ1-1; D is possibly TRBD1 (6 bases). The CDR3 consists of 13 residues. Germline loops: CDR1 LNHDA, CDR2 SQIVND (reference sequence). Trimming left V 8 bases short and J 1 base short, with 11 bases between. CDR3 region: CASWGLPNTEAFF. In DNA, the CDR3 is TGTGCCAGTTGGGGGCTTCCGAACACTGAAGCTTTCTTT.

This chain joins TRBV27 and TRBJ2-1; D perhaps matches TRBD1 (5 bases). Germline CDR1 and CDR2: MNHEY and SMNVEV (reference sequence). The CDR3 runs to 13 residues. V lost 5 bases, J lost 2 bases, and 7 bases lay in between. As DNA, the CDR3 is TGTGCCAGCAGTCGACAGACCTACAATGAGCAGTTCTTC. This encodes CASSRQTYNEQFF.

Here the CDR3 DNA reads TGTGCCAGCAGCCGGGAAAGCGGGGGCCTCTACGAGCAGTACTTC. Its translation is CASSRESGGLYEQYF. This sequence joins TRBV3-1 (or the pseudogene TRBV3-2) and TRBJ2-7; TRBD2 matches 8 bases. This CDR3 spans 15 amino acids. CDR1 and CDR2 (germline): LGHDT, YNNKEL (reference sequence). After removal of 4 bases from V and 3 bases from J, the junction contained 8 bases not matched to a gene.

The chain links TRBV19 to TRBJ1-6; 9 nucleotides line up with TRBD1. Germline CDR1 reads LNHDA; CDR2 reads SQIVND (reference sequence). The V gene end was trimmed by 6 bases and the J gene end by 8 bases; junction bases not matched to a gene: 5. There are 14 residues in the CDR3. The CDR3 nucleotides read TGTGCCAGTAGGGGACAGGGCGGCTATTCACCCCTCCACTTT. Translated: CASRGQGGYSPLHF. Full variable domain (missing parts from reference TRBV19 and TRBJ1-6): DGGITQSPKYLFRKEGQNVTLSCEQNLNHDAMYWYRQDPGQGLRLIYYSQIVNDFQKGDIAEGYSVSREKKESFPLTVTSAQKNPTAFYLCASRGQGGYSPLHFGNGTRLTVT.

The rearrangement links TRBV24-1 to TRBJ2-1; D perhaps matches TRBD2 (5 bases). The CDR3 totals 13 residues. The germline gives CDR1 KGHDR, CDR2 SFDVKD. V lost 7 bases and J 3 bases, leaving 9 bases between the germline ends. The CDR3: CATSGVNYNEQFF. The CDR3 DNA sequence: TGTGCCACCAGCGGGGTAAACTACAATGAGCAGTTCTTC.

This clone was counted once. This chain connects TRBV7-3 to TRBJ1-1, with 9 bases matching TRBD1. Germline trimming cut 1 base from V and 5 bases from J; bases unmatched to any gene: 2. The CDR3 consists of 14 residues. CDR1 is SGHTA, CDR2 FQGTGA, per germline. This CDR3 is CASSLNGQGTEAFF. CDR3 in DNA: TGTGCCAGCAGCTTAAATGGACAGGGGACTGAAGCTTTCTTT.

CDR3 sequence (DNA): TGTGCCAGCAGCTCAGGGTATCAGGATTCACCCCTCCACTTT. It yields the protein CASSSGYQDSPLHF. J is TRBJ1-6 and V is TRBV3-1 (or the pseudogene TRBV3-2); D might be TRBD1 (5 bases). From germline, CDR1 is LGHDT and CDR2 YNNKEL (reference sequence). The V gene lost 5 bases and the J gene lost 8 bases, with 13 bases spanning the gap. The CDR3 has 14 residues.

The chain combines TRBV4-1 with TRBJ2-2, with TRBD1 matching 9 bases. Germline loops: CDR1 MGHRA, CDR2 YSYEKL. The V gene end was trimmed by 2 bases and the J gene end by 1 base; junction bases not matched to a gene: 2. The CDR3 is made up of 16 amino acids. CDR3 sequence: CASSQRQGENTGELFF. Here the CDR3 DNA reads TGCGCCAGCAGCCAAAGACAGGGGGAGAACACCGGGGAGCTGTTTTTT.

The chain has TRBV7-9 and TRBJ2-7; possible D gene TRBD2, 5 bases. CDR3 size: 14 residues. V lost 5 bases to trimming and J lost 9 bases, with 20 bases between them. From germline, CDR1 is SEHNR and CDR2 FQNEAQ (reference sequence). The CDR3 spells CASSPTPEGGGQYF. CDR3 bases: TGTGCCAGCAGCCCAACCCCTGAGGGCGGAGGGCAGTACTTC.

The V gene is TRBV6-5, the J gene TRBJ1-1; no firm D call. The CDR3 is made up of 14 amino acids. Germline V gene data show CDR1 as MNHEY and CDR2 as SVGAGI. Trimming took off 4 bases at V and 6 bases at J, with 15 bases between the two ends. CDR3 region: CASSFTANHAEAFF. In DNA, the CDR3 is TGTGCCAGCAGTTTTACAGCAAATCACGCTGAAGCTTTCTTT.

The chain links TRBV6-5 to TRBJ2-5; D is uncertain. This CDR3 spans 13 amino acids. In germline, CDR1 is MNHEY, CDR2 SVGAGI. The V and J ends lost 7 bases and 0 bases respectively, with 9 bases between them. CDR3 DNA: TGTGCCAGCACCCCCCGAGACCAAGAGACCCAGTACTTC. Translation: CASTPRDQETQYF.

The chain is built from TRBV6-1 and TRBJ2-5; tentatively, D is TRBD2 (5 bases). The CDR3 is 13 amino acids. V was pared by 0 bases and J by 5 bases, with 7 bases between. CDR1 is MNHNS and CDR2 is SASEGT in the germline V gene. CDR3 loop: CASSEAGGETQYF. CDR3 nucleotides: TGTGCCAGCAGTGAAGCAGGAGGCGAGACCCAGTACTTC.

Details on this clone: Additional DNA sequences in this sample encode the identical CDR3. The chain couples TRBV2 to TRBJ1-5; perhaps TRBD1 as D (6 bases). The germline V and J ends were trimmed by 4 bases and 0 bases, with 10 bases remaining between them. CDR1 and CDR2 (germline): SNHLY, FYNNEI. The CDR3 is made up of 15 amino acids. The CDR3 sequence is CASSGTVNSNQPQHF. In DNA form, the CDR3 reads TGTGCCAGCAGTGGGACAGTCAATAGCAATCAGCCCCAGCATTTT.

The V call is TRBV28, the J call TRBJ1-2; D not resolved. CDR1 MDHEN and CDR2 SYDVKM come from the germline V gene. The CDR3 runs to 16 residues. Trimming shortened V by 5 bases and J by 0 bases, and 16 bases separated the two germline ends. CDR3 coding DNA: TGTGCCAGCAGTATGCTCGATTCGCAGGCTAACTATGGCTACACCTTC. Encoded protein: CASSMLDSQANYGYTF.

This clone was found a few times. Additional DNA sequences in this sample encode the identical CDR3. This rearrangement joins TRBV3-1 (or the pseudogene TRBV3-2) to TRBJ2-5; 8 positions match TRBD1. This CDR3 spans 13 amino acids. J lost 5 bases, V lost 4 bases, and 3 bases had no gene match. Germline V gene sequence: CDR1 LGHDT, CDR2 YNNKEL (reference sequence). The CDR3 DNA follows: TGTGCCAGCAGCCGCGACAGGGGCGAGACCCAGTACTTC. This translates into CASSRDRGETQYF.

This rearrangement joins TRBV29-1 to TRBJ2-5; D may be TRBD2 (5 bases). Looked up from germline, CDR1 is SQVTM and CDR2 is ANQGSEA. Trimming took off 3 bases at V and 5 bases at J, with 10 bases between the two ends. The CDR3 contains 12 residues. The CDR3 protein is CSVEYTGETQYF. The CDR3 DNA reads TGCAGCGTTGAGTATACGGGGGAGACCCAGTACTTC.

The CDR3 coding sequence is TGCGCCAGCAGTGCGGGACTGGGCGGCTCCTACGAGCAGTACTTC. Residues: CASSAGLGGSYEQYF. The chain combines TRBV10-2 with TRBJ2-7; D may be TRBD2 (6 bases). The germline CDR1 and CDR2 sequences are WSHSY and SAAADI. V lost 4 bases and J 0 bases, leaving 13 bases between the germline ends. CDR3 size: 15 residues.